The T cell receptor beta chain described here comes from a study of cytomegalovirus exposure and HLA in healthy donors. Study-wide context: T cells numbering about 200 million yielded some 120 million unique TCR beta sequences in an earlier analysis. Study-wide points: In a later analysis, HLA-associated TCR beta chains were more clonally expanded than equally common others.

As to this clone: The antigen remains undetermined.

13 Jbeta primers and 60 Vbeta primers were used for the PCR. Using immunoSEQ multiplex PCR, the repertoire was profiled, and TCRdb retains in-frame clones only, with some absent. The sample includes some 130,000 clones, about three quarters of them seen just once. The clonotype was recovered from a male donor in good health and CMV-seropositive. Sequenced: PBMCs.

The DNA of the CDR3 is TGTGCCAGCAGCTCTACAGTCTTCTACGAGCAGTACTTC. This sequence encodes CASSSTVFYEQYF. This chain uses TRBV5-6 with TRBJ2-7; unclear D gene. The CDR3 consists of 13 residues. Germline CDR1 and CDR2: SGHDT and YYEEEE. With 3 bases removed from V and 3 bases from J, the gap between germline ends came to 10 bases.